The entry below gives a single T cell receptor beta chain sequence along with its context. The sample carries other DNA sequences with the same CDR3. At the deep level, the assay was run. Some clones are missing from TCRdb's copy, which holds only in-frame ones; the method was immunoSEQ multiplex PCR. The sample shows more than 2 million clones, about 94% of them seen only once. This sample stems from a study of shared clonotypes between healthy human individuals. Study context: Each donor's CD8 memory used one plate, CD8 naive two, each CD4 subset three.

With 5 bases removed from V and 3 bases from J, the gap between germline ends came to 10 bases. The CDR3 runs to 13 residues. Germline CDR1 is SEHNR and CDR2 is FQNEAQ (reference sequence). This TCR came from a man aged 18 to 29 in good health. Input material: naive CD4+ T cells sorted from blood. Indicated subset: CD45RA+ positively selected. V and J are TRBV7-9 and TRBJ1-1; D is uncertain. CDR3 sequence reads: CASSPDGYTEAFF. CDR3 DNA sequence: TGTGCCAGCAGCCCCGACGGGTACACTGAAGCTTTCTTT.